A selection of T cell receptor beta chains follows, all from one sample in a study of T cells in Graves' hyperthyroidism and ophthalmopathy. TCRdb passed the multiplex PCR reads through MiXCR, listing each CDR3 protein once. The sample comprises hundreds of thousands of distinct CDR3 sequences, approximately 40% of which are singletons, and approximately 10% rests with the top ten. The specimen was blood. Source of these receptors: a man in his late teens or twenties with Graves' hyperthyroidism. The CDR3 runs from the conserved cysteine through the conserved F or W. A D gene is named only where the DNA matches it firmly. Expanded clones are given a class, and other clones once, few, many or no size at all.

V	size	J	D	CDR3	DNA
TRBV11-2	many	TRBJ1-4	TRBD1	CASSFRTGDEKLFF	TGTGCCAGCAGCTTCCGGACAGGGGATGAAAAACTGTTTTTT
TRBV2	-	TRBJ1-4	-	CASADGGPTDTQEKLFF	TGTGCCAGCGCAGACGGGGGGCCTACAGATACGCAGGAAAAACTGTTTTTT
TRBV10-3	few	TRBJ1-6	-	CASSFHRPAGSPLHF	TGTGCCAGCAGTTTCCACCGGCCGGCAGGGTCACCCCTCCACTTT
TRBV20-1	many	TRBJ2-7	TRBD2	CSASLAGSYEQYF	TGCAGTGCTAGCCTAGCGGGTAGCTACGAGCAGTACTTC
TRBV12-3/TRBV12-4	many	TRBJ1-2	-	CASSWSGYTF	TGTGCCAGCAGTTGGTCTGGCTACACCTTC
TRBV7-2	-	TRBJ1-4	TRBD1	CASSQFTGTVNEKLFF	TGCGCCAGCAGCCAATTTACCGGGACAGTCAATGAAAAACTGTTTTTT
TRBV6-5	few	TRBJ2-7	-	CASSGGLLEQYF	TGTGCCAGCAGTGGCGGACTCCTCGAGCAGTACTTC
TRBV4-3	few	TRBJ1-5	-	CASSQDSEQPQHF	TGCGCCAGCAGCCAAGACTCGGAACAGCCCCAGCATTTT
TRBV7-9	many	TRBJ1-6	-	CASSLQPDSPLHF	TGTGCCAGCAGCTTACAGCCTGATTCACCCCTCCACTTT
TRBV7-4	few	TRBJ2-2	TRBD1	CASSHRGWATNTGELFF	TGTGCCAGCAGCCACAGGGGGTGGGCTACGAACACCGGGGAGCTGTTTTTT
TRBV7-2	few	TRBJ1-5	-	CASSLVAGATNQPQHF	TGTGCCAGCAGCTTAGTGGCGGGGGCAACCAATCAGCCCCAGCATTTT
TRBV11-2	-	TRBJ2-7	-	CASSFHGSGAYEQYF	TGTGCCAGCAGCTTCCACGGATCGGGGGCCTACGAGCAGTACTTC
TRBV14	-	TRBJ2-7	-	CASSLRGYAYEQYF	TGTGCCAGCTCTCTTCGGGGGTACGCCTACGAGCAGTACTTC
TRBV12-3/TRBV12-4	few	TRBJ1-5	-	CASSLAAFGQPQHF	TGTGCCAGCAGTTTGGCAGCGTTCGGTCAGCCCCAGCATTTT
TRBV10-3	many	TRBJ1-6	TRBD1	CAISQGQANSPLHF	TGTGCCATCAGTCAAGGACAGGCCAATTCACCCCTCCACTTT
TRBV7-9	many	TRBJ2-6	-	CASSPLDGANVLTF	TGTGCCAGCAGCCCCCTGGATGGGGCCAACGTCCTGACTTTC
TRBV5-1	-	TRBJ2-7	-	CASSRQGGGSYEQYF	TGCGCCAGCAGCCGCCAAGGAGGGGGCTCCTACGAGCAGTACTTC
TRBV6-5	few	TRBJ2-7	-	CASSFSGRGYEQYF	TGTGCCAGCAGTTTCTCCGGACGGGGGTACGAGCAGTACTTC
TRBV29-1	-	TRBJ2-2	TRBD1	CSVSGGDLTGELFF	TGCAGCGTCTCAGGGGGCGATTTGACCGGGGAGCTGTTTTTT
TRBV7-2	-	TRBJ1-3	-	CASRILSDRRSGNTIYF	TGTGCCAGCAGAATTTTGTCGGACCGCCGCTCTGGAAACACCATATATTTT
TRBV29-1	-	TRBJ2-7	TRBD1	CSVRQGPAYEQYF	TGCAGCGTCCGACAGGGGCCAGCCTACGAGCAGTACTTC
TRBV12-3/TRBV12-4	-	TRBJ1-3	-	CASSVRTAGNTIYF	TGTGCCAGCAGCGTTCGGACCGCTGGAAACACCATATATTTT
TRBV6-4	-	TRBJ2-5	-	CASSDEWGSDTAQYF	TGTGCCAGCAGTGACGAATGGGGGTCGGACACCGCCCAGTACTTC
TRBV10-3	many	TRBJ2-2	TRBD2	CAISDSGRFGGELFF	TGTGCCATCAGTGACAGCGGGAGATTTGGCGGGGAGCTGTTTTTT
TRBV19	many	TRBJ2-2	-	CASSIQTGGGELFF	TGTGCCAGTAGTATTCAAACAGGAGGCGGGGAGCTGTTTTTT
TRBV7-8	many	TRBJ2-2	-	CASSLRADTGELFF	TGTGCCAGCAGCCTTAGGGCGGACACCGGGGAGCTGTTTTTT
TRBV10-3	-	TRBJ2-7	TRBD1	CASRETGDSYEQYF	TGTGCCAGCAGGGAGACAGGGGATTCCTACGAGCAGTACTTC
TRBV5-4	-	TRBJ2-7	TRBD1	CARDRDRGLYEQYF	TGTGCTAGAGATCGGGACAGGGGGCTCTACGAGCAGTACTTC
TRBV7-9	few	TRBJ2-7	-	CASSPRTNRDEQYF	TGTGCCAGCAGCCCCCGGACCAACAGGGACGAGCAGTACTTC
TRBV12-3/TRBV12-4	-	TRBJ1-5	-	CASSLWAGALDQPQHF	TGTGCCAGCAGTTTGTGGGCGGGGGCGTTAGATCAGCCCCAGCATTTT
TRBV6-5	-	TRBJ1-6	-	CASSLPPGQQGSPLHF	TGTGCCAGCAGTTTACCCCCGGGCCAACAGGGATCACCCCTCCACTTT
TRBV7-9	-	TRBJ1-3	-	CASSLAGTTGGNTIYF	TGTGCCAGCAGCTTGGCCGGAACTACCGGTGGAAACACCATATATTTT
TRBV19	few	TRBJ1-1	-	CASSIDSWNTEAFF	TGTGCCAGTAGTATAGATTCTTGGAACACTGAAGCTTTCTTT
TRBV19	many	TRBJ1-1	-	CASSMRNTEAFF	TGTGCCAGTAGTATGAGGAACACTGAAGCTTTCTTT
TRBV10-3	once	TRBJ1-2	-	CASGGADYYGYTF	TGTGCTAGTGGGGGGGCTGATTACTATGGCTACACCTTC
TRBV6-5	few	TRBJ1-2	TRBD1	CASRPLGTGNNYGYTF	TGTGCCAGCAGGCCTCTTGGGACAGGGAATAACTATGGCTACACCTTC
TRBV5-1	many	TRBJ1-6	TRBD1	CASSLVAGTGYSPLHF	TGCGCCAGCAGCTTGGTGGCCGGGACAGGGTATTCACCCCTCCACTTT